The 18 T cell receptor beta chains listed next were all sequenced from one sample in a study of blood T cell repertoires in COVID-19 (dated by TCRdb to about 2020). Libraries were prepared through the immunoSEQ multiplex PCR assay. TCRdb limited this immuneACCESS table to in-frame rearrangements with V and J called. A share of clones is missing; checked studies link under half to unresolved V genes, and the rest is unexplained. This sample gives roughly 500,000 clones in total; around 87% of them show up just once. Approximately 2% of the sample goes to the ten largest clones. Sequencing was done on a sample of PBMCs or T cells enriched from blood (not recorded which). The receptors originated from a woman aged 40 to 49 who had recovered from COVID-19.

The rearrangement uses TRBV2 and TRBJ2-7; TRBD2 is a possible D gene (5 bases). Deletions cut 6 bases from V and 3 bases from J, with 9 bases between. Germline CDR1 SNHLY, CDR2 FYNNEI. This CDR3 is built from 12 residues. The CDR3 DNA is TGTGCCAGCAGGGCGGGCCTCTACGAGCAGTACTTC. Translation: CASRAGLYEQYF. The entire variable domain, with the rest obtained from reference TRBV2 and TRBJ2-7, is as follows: EPEVTQTPSHQVTQMGQEVILRCVPISNHLYFYWYRQILGQKVEFLVSFYNNEISEKSEIFDDQFSVERPDGSNFTLKIRSTKLEDSAMYFCASRAGLYEQYFGPGTRLTVT.

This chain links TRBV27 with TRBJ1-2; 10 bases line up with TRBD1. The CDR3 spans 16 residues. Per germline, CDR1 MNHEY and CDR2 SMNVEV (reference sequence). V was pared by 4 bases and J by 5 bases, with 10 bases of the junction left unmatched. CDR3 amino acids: CASSSTGGRFLYGYTF. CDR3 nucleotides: TGTGCCAGCAGTTCGACAGGGGGCCGCTTTTTGTATGGCTACACCTTC.

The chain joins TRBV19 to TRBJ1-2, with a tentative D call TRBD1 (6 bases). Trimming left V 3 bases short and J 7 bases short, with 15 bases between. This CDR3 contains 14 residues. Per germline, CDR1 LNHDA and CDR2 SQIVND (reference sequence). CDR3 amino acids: CASSITPQGSGYTF. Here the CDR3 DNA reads TGTGCCAGTAGTATTACCCCACAGGGAAGTGGCTACACCTTC.

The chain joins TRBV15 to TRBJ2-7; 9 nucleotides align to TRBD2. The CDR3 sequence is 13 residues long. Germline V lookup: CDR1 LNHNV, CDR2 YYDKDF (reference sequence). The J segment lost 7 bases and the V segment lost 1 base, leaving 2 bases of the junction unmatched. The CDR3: CATSRALAGEQYF. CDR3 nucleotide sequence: TGTGCCACCAGCAGAGCCCTAGCGGGGGAGCAGTACTTC. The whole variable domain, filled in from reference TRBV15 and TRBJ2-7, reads DAMVIQNPRYQVTQFGKPVTLSCSQTLNHNVMYWYQQKSSQAPKLLFHYYDKDFNNEADTPDNFQSRRPNTSFCFLDIRSPGLGDTAMYLCATSRALAGEQYFGPGTRLTVT.

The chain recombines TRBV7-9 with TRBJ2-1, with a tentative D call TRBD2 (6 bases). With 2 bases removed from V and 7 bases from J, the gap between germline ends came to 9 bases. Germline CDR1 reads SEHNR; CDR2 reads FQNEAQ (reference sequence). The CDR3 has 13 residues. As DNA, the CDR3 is TGTGCCAGCAGCTTAAAGACTAGTAATGAGCAGTTCTTC. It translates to CASSLKTSNEQFF.

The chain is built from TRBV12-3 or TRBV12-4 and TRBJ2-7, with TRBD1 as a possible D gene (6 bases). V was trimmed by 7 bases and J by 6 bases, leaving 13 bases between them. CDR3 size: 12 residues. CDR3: CASTQGRGEQYF. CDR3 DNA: TGTGCCAGCACACAGGGTCGGGGCGAGCAGTACTTC.

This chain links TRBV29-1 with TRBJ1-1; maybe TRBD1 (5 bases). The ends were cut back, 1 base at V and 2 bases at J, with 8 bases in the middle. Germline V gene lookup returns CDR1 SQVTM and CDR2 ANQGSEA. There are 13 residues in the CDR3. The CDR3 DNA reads TGCAGCGTTGAAGGACAGCTTAACACTGAAGCTTTCTTT. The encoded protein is CSVEGQLNTEAFF.

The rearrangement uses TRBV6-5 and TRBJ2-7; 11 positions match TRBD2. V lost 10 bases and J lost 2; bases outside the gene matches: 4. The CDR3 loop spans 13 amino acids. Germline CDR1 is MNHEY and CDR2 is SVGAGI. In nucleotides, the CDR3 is TGTGCCAAGGGGACTAGCGGTACCTACGAGCAGTACTTC. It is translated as CAKGTSGTYEQYF.

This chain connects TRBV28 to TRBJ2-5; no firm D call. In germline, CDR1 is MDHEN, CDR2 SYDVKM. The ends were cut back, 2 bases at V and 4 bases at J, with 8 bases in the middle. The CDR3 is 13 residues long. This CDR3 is CASSLEVRETQYF. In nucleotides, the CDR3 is TGTGCCAGCAGTTTAGAGGTGCGAGAGACCCAGTACTTC.

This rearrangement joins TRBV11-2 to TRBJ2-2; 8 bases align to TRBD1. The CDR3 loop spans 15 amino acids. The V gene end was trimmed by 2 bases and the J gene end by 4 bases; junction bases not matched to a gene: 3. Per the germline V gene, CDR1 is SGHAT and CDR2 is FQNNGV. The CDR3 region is CASSLQGATTGELFF. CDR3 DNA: TGTGCCAGCAGCTTACAGGGGGCGACCACCGGGGAGCTGTTTTTT.

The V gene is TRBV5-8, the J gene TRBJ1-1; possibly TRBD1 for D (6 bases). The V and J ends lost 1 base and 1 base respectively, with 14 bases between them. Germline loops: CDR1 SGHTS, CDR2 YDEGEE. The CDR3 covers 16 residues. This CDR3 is CASSLRREGGNTEAFF. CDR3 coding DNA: TGTGCCAGCAGCTTGAGGAGGGAGGGGGGGAACACTGAAGCTTTCTTT.

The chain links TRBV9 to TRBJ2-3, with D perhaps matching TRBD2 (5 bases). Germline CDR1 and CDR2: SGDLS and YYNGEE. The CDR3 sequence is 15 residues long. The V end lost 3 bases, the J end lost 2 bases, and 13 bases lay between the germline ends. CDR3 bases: TGTGCCAGCAGCGCTAGGGAGAAAAACACAGATACGCAGTATTTT. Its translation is CASSAREKNTDTQYF.

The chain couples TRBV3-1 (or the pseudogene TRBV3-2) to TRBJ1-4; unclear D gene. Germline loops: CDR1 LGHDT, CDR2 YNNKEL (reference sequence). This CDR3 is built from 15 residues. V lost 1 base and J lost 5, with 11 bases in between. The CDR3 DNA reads TGTGCCAGCAGCCAAGGGCGGAGTTCGAATGAAAAACTGTTTTTT. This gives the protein CASSQGRSSNEKLFF.

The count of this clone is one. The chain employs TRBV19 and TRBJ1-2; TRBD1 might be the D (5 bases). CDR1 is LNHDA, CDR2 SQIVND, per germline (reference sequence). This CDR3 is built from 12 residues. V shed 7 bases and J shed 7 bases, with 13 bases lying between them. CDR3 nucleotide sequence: TGTGCCAGTACAGGGTTCCTGGTTGGCTACACCTTC. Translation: CASTGFLVGYTF.

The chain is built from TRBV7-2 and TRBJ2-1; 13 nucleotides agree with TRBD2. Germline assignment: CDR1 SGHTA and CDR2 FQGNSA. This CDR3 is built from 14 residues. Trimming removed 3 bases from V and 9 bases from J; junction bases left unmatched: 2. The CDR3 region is CASSLGLAGFEQFF. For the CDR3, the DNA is TGTGCCAGCAGCTTGGGACTAGCGGGATTTGAGCAGTTCTTC.

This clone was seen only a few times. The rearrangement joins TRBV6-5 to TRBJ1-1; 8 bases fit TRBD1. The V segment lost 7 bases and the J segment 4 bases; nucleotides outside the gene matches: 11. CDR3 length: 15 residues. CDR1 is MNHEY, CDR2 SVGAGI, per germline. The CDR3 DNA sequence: TGTGCCAGCAAAGCAGACAGGGGTCAGGGCACTGAAGCTTTCTTT. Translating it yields CASKADRGQGTEAFF.

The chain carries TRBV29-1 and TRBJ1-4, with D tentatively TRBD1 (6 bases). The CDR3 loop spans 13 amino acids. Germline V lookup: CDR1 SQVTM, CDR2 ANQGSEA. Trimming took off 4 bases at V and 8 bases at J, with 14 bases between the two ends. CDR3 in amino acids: CSVGVRGDEKLFF. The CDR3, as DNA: TGCAGCGTTGGTGTCAGGGGAGACGAAAAACTGTTTTTT. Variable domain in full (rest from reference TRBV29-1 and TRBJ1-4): SAVISQKPSRDICQRGTSLTIQCQVDSQVTMMFWYRQQPGQSLTLIATANQGSEATYESGFVIDKFPISRPNLTFSTLTVSNMSPEDSSIYLCSVGVRGDEKLFFGSGTQLSVL.

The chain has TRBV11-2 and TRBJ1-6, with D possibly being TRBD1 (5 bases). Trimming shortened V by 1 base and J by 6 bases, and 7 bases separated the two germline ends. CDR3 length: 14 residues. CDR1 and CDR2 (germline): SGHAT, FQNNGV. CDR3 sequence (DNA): TGTGCCAGCAGCTTAGGACAGCTTAATTCACCCCTCCACTTT. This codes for CASSLGQLNSPLHF. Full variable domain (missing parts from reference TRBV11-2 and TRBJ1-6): EAGVAQSPRYKIIEKRQSVAFWCNPISGHATLYWYQQILGQGPKLLIQFQNNGVVDDSQLPKDRFSAERLKGVDSTLKIQPAKLEDSAVYLCASSLGQLNSPLHFGNGTRLTVT.